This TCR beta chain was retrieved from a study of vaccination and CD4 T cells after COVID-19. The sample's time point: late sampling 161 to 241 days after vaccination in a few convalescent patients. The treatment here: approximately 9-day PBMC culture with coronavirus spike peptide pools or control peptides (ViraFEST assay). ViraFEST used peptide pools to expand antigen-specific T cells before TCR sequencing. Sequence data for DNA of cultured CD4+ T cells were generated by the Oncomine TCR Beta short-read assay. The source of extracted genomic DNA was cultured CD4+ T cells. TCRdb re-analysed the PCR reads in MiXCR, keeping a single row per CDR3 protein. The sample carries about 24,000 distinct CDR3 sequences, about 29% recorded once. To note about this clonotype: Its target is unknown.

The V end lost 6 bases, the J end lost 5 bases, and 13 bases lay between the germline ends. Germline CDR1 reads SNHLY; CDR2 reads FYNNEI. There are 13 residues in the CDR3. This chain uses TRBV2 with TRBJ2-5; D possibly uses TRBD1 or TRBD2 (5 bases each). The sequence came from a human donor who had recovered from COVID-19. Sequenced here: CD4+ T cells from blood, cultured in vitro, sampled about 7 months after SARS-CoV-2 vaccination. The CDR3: CASRNGAWETQYF. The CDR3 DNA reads TGTGCCAGCAGAAACGGGGCGTGGGAGACCCAGTACTTC. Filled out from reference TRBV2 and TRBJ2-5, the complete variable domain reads EPEVTQTPSHQVTQMGQEVILRCVPISNHLYFYWYRQILGQKVEFLVSFYNNEISEKSEIFDDQFSVERPDGSNFTLKIRSTKLEDSAMYFCASRNGAWETQYFGPGTRLLVL.